This TCR beta chain came from a study of CD8 T cells in Susac syndrome. RNA, at roughly 0.5 to 1 ug, was reverse transcribed with random hexamers. TCRdb used MiXCR to reprocess the immunoSEQ multiplex PCR reads, holding one entry per CDR3 protein. The sample records about 280,000 distinct CDR3 sequences, roughly 84% being singletons. Sequencing of TCR beta was performed on blood CD8+ T cells and on blood CD4+ T cells. The CDR3 is 14 amino acids. Germline CDR1 is LNHDA and CDR2 is SQIVND (reference sequence). The germline V and J ends were trimmed by 6 bases and 8 bases, with 19 bases remaining between them.

The receptor was derived from a human donor with multiple sclerosis. The V gene is TRBV19, the J gene TRBJ1-1; D remains ambiguous. Sequencing was performed on CD8+ T cells from PBMCs. The CDR3 loop is CASSYYSDGREAFF. As DNA, the CDR3 is TGTGCCAGTAGCTACTATAGCGACGGTAGGGAAGCTTTCTTT.